This T cell receptor (beta chain) was sequenced in a study of shared clonotypes between healthy human individuals. Study-level points and caveats: Represented genetic and exposure-history diversity was restricted by having few donors.

Assay execution proceeded at the deep level. Produced via immunoSEQ multiplex PCR; TCRdb's table is partial and in-frame only. The sample records approximately 2,300,000 clones, under 95% being singletons. V dropped 6 bases and J dropped 8; count of bases not matched to a gene: 9. In germline, CDR1 is SQVTM, CDR2 ANQGSEA. The CDR3 covers 14 residues. Concerning this clone: What it binds is not known.

The source material was naive CD4+ T cells from PBMCs. Subset: CD45RA+ positively selected. This TCR was sampled from a man between 18 and 35 years old in good health. Some clones in this sample may be carry-over from other donors' samples. The J gene is TRBJ2-1, the V gene TRBV29-1, with 11 nucleotides matching TRBD1. The CDR3 coding sequence is TGCAGCGTCGCCCGGACAGGGGGCGTGGATGAGCAGTTCTTC. Its translation: CSVARTGGVDEQFF.